One and the same sample provided the 27 T cell receptor beta chains below, sequenced in a study of naive and memory T cell subsets. Two oligonucleotides, mixed equimolar, formed the beta constant-region primer covering TRBC1 and TRBC2. Ligated cDNA was amplified by four rounds of PCR with nested alpha and beta constant-region primers and SP2. TCRdb re-derived calls from the UMI-ligation and nested PCR reads in MiXCR, one entry per CDR3 protein. The profile shows some 80,000 distinct CDR3 sequences, around 9% of them singletons. The specimen sequenced was naive CD8+ T cells from blood. All receptors derive from a human donor in good health.

This clonotype was observed many times. The rearrangement joins TRBV7-9 to TRBJ1-5; D is possibly TRBD1 (6 bases). Germline V gene lookup returns CDR1 SEHNR and CDR2 FQNEAQ (reference sequence). V lost 5 bases and J lost 7, with 9 bases in between. This CDR3 is built from 12 residues. CDR3 DNA sequence: TGTGCCAGCAGCATCAGGGGCCAGCCCCAGCATTTT. Translating gives CASSIRGQPQHF.

This clonotype has a handful of counts. The rearrangement uses TRBV28 and TRBJ2-7; possibly TRBD2 for D (5 bases). CDR1 and CDR2 (germline): MDHEN, SYDVKM. V lost 10 bases and J lost 4, with 23 bases in between. This CDR3 is 15 amino acids long. The CDR3 spells CATSGRINTDYEQYF. DNA for the CDR3: TGTGCCACAAGCGGCCGGATAAATACGGATTACGAGCAGTACTTC.

The rearrangement links TRBV28 to TRBJ2-1; 7 bases agree with TRBD2. The CDR3 contains 15 residues. The germline gives CDR1 MDHEN, CDR2 SYDVKM. J gave up 4 bases and V 1 base, and 4 bases lay outside the gene matches. CDR3 loop: CASSLSPSGYNEQFF. DNA of the CDR3: TGTGCCAGCAGTTTATCTCCTAGCGGTTACAATGAGCAGTTCTTC.

This clonotype was seen only a few times. The V gene is TRBV6-5, the J gene TRBJ2-7; 10 nucleotides align to TRBD2. Germline V CDR1 and CDR2: MNHEY, SVGAGI. The CDR3 extends over 15 amino acids. V trimming: 5 bases; J trimming: 4 bases; junction bases outside the gene matches: 8. CDR3 amino acids: CASSPILAGSYEQYF. Here the CDR3 DNA reads TGTGCCAGCAGTCCTATACTAGCGGGGTCGTACGAGCAGTACTTC.

This clonotype was counted between two and nine times. The chain has TRBV28 and TRBJ2-1, with TRBD2 as a possible D gene (5 bases). CDR3 size: 14 residues. Germline CDR1 and CDR2: MDHEN and SYDVKM. The V and J ends lost 7 bases and 4 bases respectively, with 14 bases between them. The CDR3 nucleotides are TGTGCCAGCACTTTTTCGGGATCATACAATGAGCAGTTCTTC. Translation: CASTFSGSYNEQFF.

This clonotype occurred once. The chain joins TRBV6-2 or TRBV6-3 to TRBJ2-1, with TRBD2 as a possible D gene (6 bases). Trimming left V 5 bases short and J 7 bases short, with 12 bases between. The CDR3 loop spans 13 amino acids. The germline CDR1 and CDR2 sequences are MNHEY and SVGEGT. Here the CDR3 reads CASSIAARNEQFF. The CDR3 coding sequence is TGTGCCAGCAGTATAGCGGCCCGGAATGAGCAGTTCTTC.

The V call is TRBV20-1, the J call TRBJ2-7, with D possibly matching TRBD1 (5 bases). The V gene's germline CDR1 is DFQATT and CDR2 SNEGSKA (reference sequence). Trimming pared 0 bases from V and 0 bases from J, leaving 12 bases between. This CDR3 has 15 amino acids. The DNA of the CDR3 is TGCAGTGCTAGAGAGTTCGACAGCTTCTCCTACGAGCAGTACTTC. This gives the protein CSAREFDSFSYEQYF.

This clonotype was seen ten or more times. V gene TRBV28 combines with J gene TRBJ1-5; D not resolved. V gave up 5 bases and J gave up 9 bases, with 17 bases separating them. The germline V gene encodes CDR1 MDHEN and CDR2 SYDVKM. The CDR3 has 14 residues. The CDR3 loop is CASSDPDSLRPQHF. In DNA, the CDR3 is TGTGCCAGCAGTGACCCGGACTCGCTTAGGCCCCAGCATTTT.

In this sample, this clonotype turned up a few times. Relative to the germline gene, one junction end is altered; a read error may explain this. The chain carries TRBV30 and TRBJ2-7; the D gene could be TRBD1 or TRBD2 (6 bases each). The germline CDR1 and CDR2 sequences are GTSNPN and SVGIG (reference sequence). This CDR3 spans 18 amino acids. This chain's CDR3 is CAWSAGLTGAGDSHEQYF. CDR3 sequence (DNA): TGTGCCTGGAGTGCGGGCTTGACGGGGGCAGGGGACTCCCACGAGCAGTACTTC.

This clonotype has more than one count but fewer than ten. The genes are TRBV9 and TRBJ2-5; 10 nucleotides match TRBD2. The CDR3 consists of 16 residues. V shed 3 bases and J 5 bases; nucleotides not matched to a gene: 10. Germline loops: CDR1 SGDLS, CDR2 YYNGEE. The CDR3: CASSEPIAGGGETQYF. CDR3 nucleotide sequence: TGTGCCAGCAGCGAGCCCATAGCGGGAGGAGGGGAGACCCAGTACTTC.

The chain has TRBV14 and TRBJ2-7, with 8 bases aligning to TRBD1. The V segment lost 4 bases and the J segment 0 bases; nucleotides outside the gene matches: 11. Germline CDR1 reads SGHDN; CDR2 reads FVKESK. The CDR3 is 17 amino acids. The CDR3 here is CASSRLRTGGSSYEQYF. CDR3 DNA sequence: TGTGCCAGCAGCCGCCTTCGCACAGGGGGGAGCTCCTACGAGCAGTACTTC.

V is TRBV5-6 and J is TRBJ1-1, with D hard to call. V was trimmed by 7 bases and J by 0 bases, leaving 10 bases between them. This CDR3 comprises 13 residues. Per the germline V gene, CDR1 is SGHDT and CDR2 is YYEEEE. The CDR3 loop is CASLRKMNTEAFF. CDR3 nucleotide sequence: TGTGCCAGCCTACGGAAAATGAACACTGAAGCTTTCTTT.

In this sample, this clonotype turned up a few times. V usage is TRBV4-1 and J usage is TRBJ1-5; no definite D call. This CDR3 is built from 16 residues. V dropped 4 bases and J dropped 6 bases, with 19 bases sitting between them. In germline, CDR1 is MGHRA, CDR2 YSYEKL. The CDR3 nucleotides are TGCGCCAGCAGCCCCCAAGAGCGGGGTATGGGTCAGCCCCAGCATTTT. Translation gives CASSPQERGMGQPQHF.

This clonotype was detected only a few times. This sequence joins TRBV12-3 or TRBV12-4 and TRBJ1-1; D gene unclear. V lost 2 bases to trimming and J lost 0 bases, with 7 bases between them. CDR3 length: 14 residues. The chain's CDR3 is CASSLTPMNTEAFF. CDR3 coding DNA: TGTGCCAGCAGTTTAACACCGATGAACACTGAAGCTTTCTTT.

This clonotype was seen only a few times. The gene calls are TRBV6-5 and TRBJ2-1, with 9 bases aligning to TRBD2. The CDR3 consists of 15 residues. Germline values: CDR1 MNHEY, CDR2 SVGAGI. The V segment lost 2 bases and the J segment 3 bases; nucleotides outside the gene matches: 2. The CDR3 region is CASSYAGGDYNEQFF. As DNA, the CDR3 is TGTGCCAGCAGTTACGCGGGGGGGGACTACAATGAGCAGTTCTTC.

This clonotype was seen at least ten times. The genes are TRBV4-3 and TRBJ2-2; D not certain. This CDR3 contains 14 residues. The ends were cut back, 4 bases at V and 1 base at J, with 7 bases in the middle. CDR1 is LGHNA and CDR2 is YSLEER in the germline V gene. For the CDR3, the DNA is TGCGCCAGCAGCCCCACTTGGAACACCGGGGAGCTGTTTTTT. It encodes CASSPTWNTGELFF.

J is TRBJ1-5 and V is TRBV20-1, with D possibly TRBD1 on 5 matching bases. With 0 bases removed from V and 0 bases from J, the gap between germline ends came to 6 bases. CDR1 is DFQATT and CDR2 is SNEGSKA in the germline V gene (reference sequence). The CDR3 is 14 residues long. The CDR3 spells CSARETDSNQPQHF. The CDR3 nucleotides read TGCAGTGCTAGAGAGACAGATAGCAATCAGCCCCAGCATTTT.

This clonotype has ten or more counts. This chain links TRBV20-1 with TRBJ1-5; 9 nucleotides match TRBD1. Germline V lookup: CDR1 DFQATT, CDR2 SNEGSKA (reference sequence). The trim removed 3 bases at V and 4 bases at J, leaving 4 bases unmatched. The length of the CDR3 is 14 residues. The CDR3 sequence: CSASTGGGNQPQHF. The CDR3 bases are TGCAGTGCTAGTACAGGGGGCGGGAATCAGCCCCAGCATTTT.

V is TRBV3-2 and J is TRBJ2-1; TRBD1 reflects the table's D call only, with no check against the DNA. TRBV3-2 is shown as a pseudogene. The CDR3 contains 15 residues. CDR3 amino acids: CASSQDGTRTDEQFF. CDR3 coding DNA: TGTGCCAGCAGCCAAGATGGCACCCGGACGGATGAGCAGTTCTTC.

This clonotype showed up many times. Sequence at one end of the junction differs from germline and may be a read error. CDR3 amino acids: CASSSGLAGGVF. As DNA, the CDR3 is TGTGCCAGCAGCTCAGGACTAGCGGGAGGCGTCTTC. V gene TRBV9 combines with J gene TRBJ2-1; 14 positions match TRBD2. The CDR3 spans 12 residues. Germline V gene lookup returns CDR1 SGDLS and CDR2 YYNGEE.

The V call is TRBV9, the J call TRBJ1-4, with D possibly TRBD1 on 6 matching bases. There are 17 residues in the CDR3. Germline CDR1 is SGDLS and CDR2 is YYNGEE. Trimming cost V 2 bases and J 8 bases, with 22 bases left between them. The CDR3 loop reads CASSVLQLQGNEEKLFF. Here the CDR3 DNA reads TGTGCCAGCAGCGTCCTCCAATTACAGGGAAACGAGGAAAAACTGTTTTTT.

This clonotype was counted at least ten times. The V and J genes are TRBV24-1 and TRBJ2-2; 7 bases are shared with TRBD1. There are 17 residues in the CDR3. Germline V lookup: CDR1 KGHDR, CDR2 SFDVKD. The V segment lost 6 bases and the J segment 1 base; nucleotides outside the gene matches: 10. The CDR3 spells CATSPDGTAKNTGELFF. CDR3 coding DNA: TGTGCCACCAGTCCTGATGGGACAGCTAAGAACACCGGGGAGCTGTTTTTT.

V and J are TRBV20-1 and TRBJ2-3; 8 nucleotides line up with TRBD2. V lost 0 bases and J lost 1; bases outside the gene matches: 6. This CDR3 has 16 residues. Germline values: CDR1 DFQATT, CDR2 SNEGSKA (reference sequence). In DNA, the CDR3 is TGCAGTGCTAGAGATTTCTCTAGCGGGCGCACAGATACGCAGTATTTT. Translating it yields CSARDFSSGRTDTQYF.

This clonotype came up a few times. The chain has TRBV29-1 and TRBJ2-1; no definite D call. Trimming took 7 bases from V and 3 from J, leaving 10 bases between them. The CDR3 runs to 12 residues. Germline V gene lookup returns CDR1 SQVTM and CDR2 ANQGSEA. In DNA form, the CDR3 reads TGCAGCGGCGAGACGGACTACAATGAGCAGTTCTTC. This gives the protein CSGETDYNEQFF.

Only a few counts were recorded for this clonotype. The rearrangement links TRBV9 to TRBJ2-7; D not resolved. V lost 0 bases, J lost 3 bases, and 10 bases lay in between. Germline V gene data show CDR1 as SGDLS and CDR2 as YYNGEE. The CDR3 loop spans 14 amino acids. CDR3 in amino acids: CASSVVPGYYEQYF. Written as DNA, the CDR3 is TGTGCCAGCAGCGTAGTCCCTGGCTACTACGAGCAGTACTTC.

This clonotype was detected only a few times. V usage is TRBV21-1 and J usage is TRBJ2-7; TRBD2 is the table's D call and was not checked against the DNA. TRBV21-1 is tagged as a pseudogene. The CDR3 loop spans 17 amino acids. CDR3: CASSKDTRTSGTYEQYF. CDR3 nucleotide sequence: TGTGCCAGCAGCAAAGACACCAGGACTAGCGGCACCTACGAGCAGTACTTC.

This clonotype was observed at least ten times. V and J are TRBV7-6 and TRBJ2-1; TRBD2 agrees at 10 bases. V dropped 2 bases and J dropped 3; count of bases not matched to a gene: 7. The CDR3 totals 17 residues. The germline gives CDR1 SGHVS, CDR2 FNYEAQ. As DNA, the CDR3 is TGTGCCAGCAGCTTAAGGACTAGCGGAGGGAGCTACAATGAGCAGTTCTTC. The encoded protein is CASSLRTSGGSYNEQFF.